This T cell receptor (beta chain) appears in the sequencing data of a study of blood T cells in healthy people across ages. The germline gives CDR1 MNHEY, CDR2 SMNVEV (reference sequence). The CDR3 consists of 16 residues. Each sample yielded at least 6 million isolated PBMCs. A second PCR of roughly 7 to 11 cycles used a sample-barcoded 5' primer and a J-beta primer mix. From the 5' RACE reads, TCRdb called clonotypes with MiXCR, one entry per CDR3 protein. The profile shows approximately 1,000,000 distinct CDR3 sequences, 45% of them singletons. On this clonotype: Its antigen is undetermined. An end of the junction differs from the germline gene, which may be a read error.

Study-level findings and limits: Greater diversity and more naive CD4+ cells were seen in long-lived donors than in aged donors.

The receptor's source is a woman in her fifties or sixties in good health. The material sequenced was blood. V usage is TRBV27 and J usage is TRBJ2-1; 9 nucleotides line up with TRBD2. DNA of the CDR3: TGTGCCAACAGTTTGAACAGCGGGAGGAAGAGGAATGAGCAGTTCTTC. Translating gives CANSLNSGRKRNEQFF.